A single sample is the source of the 9 T cell receptor beta chains below, sequenced in a study of T cells in narcolepsy. The method was immunoSEQ multiplex PCR; TCRdb's version includes in-frame clones alone and lacks a portion of them. The profile shows around 18,000 clones, about nine tenths of them singletons. The sample comprised memory (CD45RA-) CD4+ T cells from blood. These receptors were obtained from a human donor in good health.

The chain couples TRBV6-6 to TRBJ2-2, with D perhaps matching TRBD2 (6 bases). This CDR3 has 16 residues. Deletions cut 10 bases from V and 1 base from J, with 19 bases between. Germline V gene data show CDR1 as MNHNY and CDR2 as SVGAGI (reference sequence). The chain's CDR3 is CATLTRAGRNTGELFF. CDR3 nucleotides: TGTGCCACCCTAACTCGGGCGGGAAGGAACACCGGGGAGCTGTTTTTT.

J is TRBJ1-3 and V is TRBV11-2; no firm D call. CDR1 is SGHAT, CDR2 FQNNGV, per germline. The CDR3 loop spans 11 amino acids. V lost 4 bases, J lost 2 bases, and 0 bases lay in between. The CDR3 nucleotides read TGTGCCAGCAGCTCTGGAAACACCATATATTTT. It is translated as CASSSGNTIYF.

The J gene is TRBJ2-7, the V gene TRBV6-5; possible D gene TRBD1, 6 bases. With 7 bases removed from V and 0 bases from J, the gap between germline ends came to 13 bases. This CDR3 comprises 14 residues. CDR1 and CDR2 (germline): MNHEY, SVGAGI. CDR3 in DNA: TGTGCCAGCATCATCAGGGGTGGCTCCTACGAGCAGTACTTC. Its protein is CASIIRGGSYEQYF.

In its sample, this clone was seen a few times. V is TRBV7-9 and J is TRBJ1-4, with 7 bases fitting TRBD1. V dropped 3 bases and J dropped 6; count of bases not matched to a gene: 7. The CDR3 extends over 15 amino acids. Per germline, CDR1 SEHNR and CDR2 FQNEAQ (reference sequence). The CDR3 protein is CASSFRGSEDEKLFF. The CDR3 coding sequence is TGTGCCAGCAGCTTCAGGGGGTCCGAAGATGAAAAACTGTTTTTT.

V and J are TRBV5-1 and TRBJ1-4, with unresolved D. The CDR3 is 13 residues long. Germline V gene data show CDR1 as SGHRS and CDR2 as YFSETQ. With 2 bases removed from V and 5 bases from J, the gap between germline ends came to 7 bases. The CDR3 sequence: CASSFDPNEKLFF. The CDR3 coding sequence is TGCGCCAGCAGCTTTGACCCCAATGAAAAACTGTTTTTT.

The chain combines TRBV11-2 with TRBJ2-3; TRBD2 matches 7 bases. V lost 2 bases to trimming and J lost 2 bases; unmatched junction nucleotides: 10. There are 17 residues in the CDR3. Germline CDR1 reads SGHAT; CDR2 reads FQNNGV. DNA of the CDR3: TGTGCCAGCAGCTTACAGTCCCGGACTAGAACCACAGATACGCAGTATTTT. It translates to CASSLQSRTRTTDTQYF.

CDR3 region: CASGLEANTEAFF. For the CDR3, the DNA is TGTGCCAGCGGACTGGAGGCGAACACTGAAGCTTTCTTT. The V call is TRBV7-9, the J call TRBJ1-1; D is unclear. Trimming shortened V by 8 bases and J by 1 base, and 11 bases separated the two germline ends. The CDR3 length is 13 residues. Germline CDR1 is SEHNR and CDR2 is FQNEAQ (reference sequence).

This rearrangement joins TRBV11-3 to TRBJ2-7; 7 bases are shared with TRBD1. CDR1 and CDR2 from the germline V gene are SGHNT and YENEEA. The CDR3 loop spans 15 amino acids. Trimming cost V 3 bases and J 2 bases; bases outside gene matches: 7. The CDR3 protein is CASSFSGTEAYEQYF. As DNA, the CDR3 is TGTGCCAGCAGCTTTTCCGGGACAGAAGCCTACGAGCAGTACTTC. Full variable domain (remainder filled in from reference TRBV11-3 and TRBJ2-7): EAGVVQSPRYKIIEKKQPVAFWCNPISGHNTLYWYLQNLGQGPELLIRYENEEAVDDSQLPKDRFSAERLKGVDSTLKIQPAELGDSAVYLCASSFSGTEAYEQYFGPGTRLTVT.

The CDR3 spells CASSTYRGLSEAFF. The DNA of the CDR3 is TGTGCCAGCAGCACCTACAGGGGGCTAAGTGAAGCTTTCTTT. The genes are TRBV7-2 and TRBJ1-1; 9 bases are shared with TRBD1. This CDR3 has 14 amino acids. The V gene's germline CDR1 is SGHTA and CDR2 FQGNSA. V shed 5 bases and J 7 bases; nucleotides not matched to a gene: 8.